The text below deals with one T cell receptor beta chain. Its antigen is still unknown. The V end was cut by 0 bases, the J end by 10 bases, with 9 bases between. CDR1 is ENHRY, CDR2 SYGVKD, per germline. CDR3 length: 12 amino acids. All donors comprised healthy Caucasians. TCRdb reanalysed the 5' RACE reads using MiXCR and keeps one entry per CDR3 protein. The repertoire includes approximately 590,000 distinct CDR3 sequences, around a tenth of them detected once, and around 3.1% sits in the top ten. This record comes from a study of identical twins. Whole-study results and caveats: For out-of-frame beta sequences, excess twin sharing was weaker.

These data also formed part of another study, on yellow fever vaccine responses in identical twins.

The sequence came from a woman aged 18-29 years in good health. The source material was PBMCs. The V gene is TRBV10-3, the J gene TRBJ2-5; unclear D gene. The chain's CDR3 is CAISESERYQYF. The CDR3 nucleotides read TGTGCCATCAGTGAGTCTGAGCGTTACCAGTACTTC.